These 12 T cell receptor beta chains originate from one sample sequenced in a study of shared clonotypes between healthy human individuals. Repertoires were generated with immunoSEQ multiplex PCR, while TCRdb's copy carries only in-frame clones and drops some. The repertoire holds a few million clones, with 85% to 95% as singletons. Specimen: naive CD4+ T cells from PBMCs. Subset given: CD45RA+ positively selected. The source of these receptors is a man between 18 and 29 years old in good health. Some clones in this sample may be carry-over from other donors' samples.

The chain couples TRBV7-3 to TRBJ1-2; tentative D call: TRBD1 (6 bases). V was clipped by 3 bases and J by 4 bases, with 9 bases between them. Germline assignment: CDR1 SGHTA and CDR2 FQGTGA. The CDR3 runs to 13 residues. For the CDR3, the DNA is TGTGCCAGCAGCTTGGGACACTCCTATGGCTACACCTTC. Translation: CASSLGHSYGYTF.

As regards this clone: At one end the junction does not follow the germline gene, possibly because of a read error. V and J are TRBV6-1 and TRBJ2-5, with 7 bases fitting TRBD1. The CDR3 loop spans 14 amino acids. The germline V gene has CDR1 MNHNS and CDR2 SASEGT. The CDR3: CASSEVGQQETQYF. CDR3 nucleotides: TGTGCCAGCAGCGAAGTGGGACAGCAAGAGACCCAGTACTTC.

A single count supports this clone. V gene TRBV28 combines with J gene TRBJ1-2; a possible D gene is TRBD1 (5 bases). This CDR3 spans 15 amino acids. Germline V CDR1 and CDR2: MDHEN, SYDVKM. The ends were cut back, 4 bases at V and 7 bases at J, with 19 bases in the middle. The CDR3 loop is CASSSYTGARGGYTF. CDR3 DNA: TGTGCCAGCAGTTCATACACCGGGGCTCGGGGTGGCTACACCTTC.

V usage is TRBV5-6 and J usage is TRBJ2-7, with 8 bases identical to TRBD2. Germline V lookup: CDR1 SGHDT, CDR2 YYEEEE. This CDR3 region has 13 residues. Losses at the gene ends were 5 bases for V and 2 bases for J; bases not matched to a gene: 3. The CDR3 sequence: CASRSGGAYEQYF. The CDR3 DNA follows: TGTGCCAGCAGGTCCGGGGGGGCCTACGAGCAGTACTTC.

Only one count was recorded for this clone. The chain joins TRBV30 to TRBJ2-7, with 9 nucleotides matching TRBD1. The ends lost 1 base at V and 11 bases at J; junction bases unmatched: 9. Germline V gives CDR1 GTSNPN, CDR2 SVGIG (reference sequence). The CDR3 has 13 amino acids. CDR3 nucleotide sequence: TGTGCCTGGAGTGATAGACAGGGGGAAGTAGAGTACTTC. It translates to CAWSDRQGEVEYF.

On this clone: Different DNA sequences within this sample yield the same CDR3. CDR3 nucleotide sequence: TGCGCCAGCAGCTCGAGGGACAGCCTTTACAATGAGCAGTTCTTC. As protein: CASSSRDSLYNEQFF. V and J are TRBV5-1 and TRBJ2-1; 7 nucleotides line up with TRBD1. Germline CDR1 reads SGHRS; CDR2 reads YFSETQ. Unmatched junction bases numbered 7, after V lost 3 bases and J lost 4 bases. The CDR3 consists of 15 residues.

In this sample, this clone turned up a few times. DNA for the CDR3: TGTGCCAGCTCACCCAGAGACACTGAAGCTTTCTTT. Translating it yields CASSPRDTEAFF. This chain links TRBV18 with TRBJ1-1; the D is unclear. The V and J ends lost 3 bases and 3 bases respectively, with 5 bases between them. Germline assignment: CDR1 KGHSH and CDR2 LQKENI. The CDR3 is made up of 12 amino acids.

V and J are TRBV5-1 and TRBJ2-7; possibly TRBD1 for D (6 bases). Per the germline V gene, CDR1 is SGHRS and CDR2 is YFSETQ. The CDR3 runs 14 residues. Deletions cut 3 bases from V and 0 bases from J, with 10 bases between. For the CDR3, the DNA is TGCGCCAGCAGCTCCTTGGACAGCTCCTACGAGCAGTACTTC. This sequence encodes CASSSLDSSYEQYF.

The rearrangement joins TRBV5-8 to TRBJ2-3; unclear D gene. This CDR3 comprises 14 residues. The germline V gene has CDR1 SGHTS and CDR2 YDEGEE. The ends were cut back, 0 bases at V and 2 bases at J, with 7 bases in the middle. As DNA, the CDR3 is TGTGCCAGCAGCTTGGCCGTAAACACAGATACGCAGTATTTT. This sequence encodes CASSLAVNTDTQYF.

J is TRBJ2-1 and V is TRBV5-1; TRBD2 agrees at 15 bases. CDR3 length: 16 amino acids. The germline gives CDR1 SGHRS, CDR2 YFSETQ. V shed 4 bases, J shed 5 bases, and the junction held 4 bases outside the gene matches. CDR3 amino acids: CASSPGTSGRNNEQFF. The CDR3 nucleotides are TGCGCCAGCAGCCCCGGGACTAGCGGGAGGAACAATGAGCAGTTCTTC.

This chain joins TRBV2 and TRBJ1-1; D gene unclear. The CDR3 consists of 15 residues. The germline gives CDR1 SNHLY, CDR2 FYNNEI. V lost 6 bases and J lost 4, with 18 bases in between. The CDR3 protein is CASSGPMGSFTEAFF. The DNA for the CDR3 is TGTGCCAGCAGCGGTCCGATGGGGTCTTTCACTGAAGCTTTCTTT.

V is TRBV5-1 and J is TRBJ2-7; 10 positions match TRBD2. The V and J ends lost 1 base and 5 bases, in that order; junction bases with no gene match: 3. Germline CDR1 SGHRS, CDR2 YFSETQ. The CDR3 is made up of 14 amino acids. This CDR3 is CASSLTSGNDEQYF. CDR3 DNA: TGCGCCAGCAGCTTGACTAGCGGGAACGACGAGCAGTACTTC.